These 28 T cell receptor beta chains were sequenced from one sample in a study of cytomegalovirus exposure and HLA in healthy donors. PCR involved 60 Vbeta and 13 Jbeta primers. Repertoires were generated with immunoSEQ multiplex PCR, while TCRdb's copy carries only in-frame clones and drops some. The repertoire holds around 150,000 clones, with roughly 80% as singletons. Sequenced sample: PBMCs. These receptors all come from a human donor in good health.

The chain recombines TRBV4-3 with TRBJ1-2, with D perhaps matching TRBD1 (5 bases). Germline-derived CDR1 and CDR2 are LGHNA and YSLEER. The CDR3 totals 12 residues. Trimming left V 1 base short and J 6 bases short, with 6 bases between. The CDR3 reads CASSQADNGYTF. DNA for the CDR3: TGCGCCAGCAGCCAAGCGGACAATGGCTACACCTTC.

Here the CDR3 DNA reads TGCGCCAGCAGCTTGGTAGGACAGGGGTCGGACGAGCAGTACTTC. This codes for CASSLVGQGSDEQYF. The chain links TRBV5-1 to TRBJ2-7; 9 positions match TRBD1. This CDR3 is built from 15 residues. The V and J ends lost 0 bases and 5 bases, in that order; junction bases with no gene match: 6. Germline V gene lookup returns CDR1 SGHRS and CDR2 YFSETQ.

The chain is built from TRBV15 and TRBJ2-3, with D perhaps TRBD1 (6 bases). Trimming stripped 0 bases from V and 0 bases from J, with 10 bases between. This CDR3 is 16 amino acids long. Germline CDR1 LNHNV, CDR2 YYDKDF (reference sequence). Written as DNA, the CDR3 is TGTGCCACCAGCAGAGATCTGAGGGGGAGCACAGATACGCAGTATTTT. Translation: CATSRDLRGSTDTQYF.

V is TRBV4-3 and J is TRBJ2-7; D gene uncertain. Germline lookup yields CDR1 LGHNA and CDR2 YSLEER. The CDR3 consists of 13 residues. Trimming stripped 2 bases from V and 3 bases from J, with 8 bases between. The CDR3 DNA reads TGCGCCAGCAGCCAATACAGTAGCTACGAGCAGTACTTC. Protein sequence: CASSQYSSYEQYF.

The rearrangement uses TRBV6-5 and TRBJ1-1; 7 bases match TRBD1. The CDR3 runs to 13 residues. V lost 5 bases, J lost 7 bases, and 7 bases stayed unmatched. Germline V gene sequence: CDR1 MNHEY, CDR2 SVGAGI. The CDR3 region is CASSRDSLSEAFF. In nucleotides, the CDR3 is TGTGCCAGCAGTCGGGACAGCCTGAGTGAAGCTTTCTTT.

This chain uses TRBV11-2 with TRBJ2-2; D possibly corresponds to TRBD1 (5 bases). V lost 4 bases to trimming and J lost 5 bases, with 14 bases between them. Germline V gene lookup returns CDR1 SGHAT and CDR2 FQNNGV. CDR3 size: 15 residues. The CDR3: CASSSLGAGTGELFF. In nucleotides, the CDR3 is TGTGCCAGCAGCTCATTAGGGGCAGGAACCGGGGAGCTGTTTTTT.

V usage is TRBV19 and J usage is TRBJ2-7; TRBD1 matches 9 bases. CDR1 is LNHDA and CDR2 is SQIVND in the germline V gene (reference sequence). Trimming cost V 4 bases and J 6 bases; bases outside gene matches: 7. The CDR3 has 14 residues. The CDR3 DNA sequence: TGTGCCAGTAGTACGGCGGGACAGGGAAGCGAGCAGTACTTC. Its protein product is CASSTAGQGSEQYF.

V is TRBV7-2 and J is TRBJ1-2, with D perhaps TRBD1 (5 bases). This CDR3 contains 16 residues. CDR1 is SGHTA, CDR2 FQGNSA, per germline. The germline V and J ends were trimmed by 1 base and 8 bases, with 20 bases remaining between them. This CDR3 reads CASSLGGGGLNDGYTF. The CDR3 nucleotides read TGTGCCAGCAGCTTAGGAGGCGGGGGTCTCAACGACGGCTACACCTTC.

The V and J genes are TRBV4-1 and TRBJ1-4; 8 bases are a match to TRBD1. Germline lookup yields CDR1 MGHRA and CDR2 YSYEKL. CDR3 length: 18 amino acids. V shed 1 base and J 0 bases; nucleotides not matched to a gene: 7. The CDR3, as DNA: TGCGCCAGCAGCCAAGGACAGGGGATGCATGCAACTAATGAAAAACTGTTTTTT. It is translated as CASSQGQGMHATNEKLFF.

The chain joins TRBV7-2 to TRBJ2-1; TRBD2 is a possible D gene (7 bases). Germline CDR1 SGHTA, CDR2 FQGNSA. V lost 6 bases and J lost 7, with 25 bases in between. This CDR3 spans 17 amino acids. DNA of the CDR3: TGTGCCAGCAGTCTTAATGTGCGGGGGCCCCTTGATAATGAGCAGTTCTTC. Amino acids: CASSLNVRGPLDNEQFF.

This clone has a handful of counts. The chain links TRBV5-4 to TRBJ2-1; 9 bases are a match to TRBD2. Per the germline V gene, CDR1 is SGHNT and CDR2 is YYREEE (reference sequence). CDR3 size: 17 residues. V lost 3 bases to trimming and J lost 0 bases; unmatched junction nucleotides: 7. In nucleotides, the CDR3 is TGTGCCAGCAGCTCGGCCTTAGCGGGGGCCTCCTACAATGAGCAGTTCTTC. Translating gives CASSSALAGASYNEQFF.

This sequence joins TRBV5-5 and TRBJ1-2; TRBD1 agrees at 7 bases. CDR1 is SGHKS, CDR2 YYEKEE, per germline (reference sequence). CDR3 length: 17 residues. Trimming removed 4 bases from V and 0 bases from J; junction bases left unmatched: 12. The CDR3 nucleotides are TGTGCCAGCAGCCCTGGACAGGCGGAGTTAGCTAACTATGGCTACACCTTC. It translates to CASSPGQAELANYGYTF.

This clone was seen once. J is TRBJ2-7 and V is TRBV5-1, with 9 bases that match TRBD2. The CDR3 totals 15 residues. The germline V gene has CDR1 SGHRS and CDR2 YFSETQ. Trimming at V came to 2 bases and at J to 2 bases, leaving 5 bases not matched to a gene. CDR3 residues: CASSLLAGITYEQYF. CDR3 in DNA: TGCGCCAGCAGCTTACTAGCGGGCATAACCTACGAGCAGTACTTC. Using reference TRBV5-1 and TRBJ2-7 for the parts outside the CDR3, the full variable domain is KAGVTQTPRYLIKTRGQQVTLSCSPISGHRSVSWYQQTPGQGLQFLFEYFSETQRNKGNFPGRFSGRQFSNSRSEMNVSTLELGDSALYLCASSLLAGITYEQYFGPGTRLTVT.

The CDR3 reads CASTYGGRNEQFF. The CDR3 DNA follows: TGTGCCAGCACCTACGGAGGCCGGAATGAGCAGTTCTTC. This chain connects TRBV27 to TRBJ2-1, with D perhaps matching TRBD2 (5 bases). V lost 7 bases to trimming and J lost 7 bases, with 14 bases between them. Germline-derived CDR1 and CDR2 are MNHEY and SMNVEV (reference sequence). The CDR3 totals 13 residues.

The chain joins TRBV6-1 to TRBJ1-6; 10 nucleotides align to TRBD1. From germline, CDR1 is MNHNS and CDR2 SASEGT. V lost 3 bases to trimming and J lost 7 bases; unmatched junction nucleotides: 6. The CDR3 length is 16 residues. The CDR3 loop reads CASSDNPGQGNSPLHF. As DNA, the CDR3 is TGTGCCAGCAGTGACAACCCGGGACAGGGGAATTCACCCCTCCACTTT.

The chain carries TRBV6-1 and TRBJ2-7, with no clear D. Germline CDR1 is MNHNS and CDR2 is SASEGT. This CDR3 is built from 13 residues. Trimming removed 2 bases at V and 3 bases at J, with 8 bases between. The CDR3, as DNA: TGTGCCAGCAGTGAAACAGAGCACTACGAGCAGTACTTC. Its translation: CASSETEHYEQYF.

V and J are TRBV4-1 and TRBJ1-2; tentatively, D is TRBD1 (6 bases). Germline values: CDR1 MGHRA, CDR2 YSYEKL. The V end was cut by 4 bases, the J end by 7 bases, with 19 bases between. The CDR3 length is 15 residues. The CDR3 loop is CASSRTQGLVSGYTF. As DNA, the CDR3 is TGCGCCAGCAGCCGAACACAGGGTTTAGTCTCTGGCTACACCTTC.

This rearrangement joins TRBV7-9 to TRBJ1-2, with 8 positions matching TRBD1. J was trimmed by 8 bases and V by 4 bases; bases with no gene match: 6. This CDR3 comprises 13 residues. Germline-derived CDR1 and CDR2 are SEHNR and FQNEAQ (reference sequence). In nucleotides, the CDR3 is TGTGCCAGCAGCTCAGGGGGCGCATGGGGCTACACCTTC. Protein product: CASSSGGAWGYTF.

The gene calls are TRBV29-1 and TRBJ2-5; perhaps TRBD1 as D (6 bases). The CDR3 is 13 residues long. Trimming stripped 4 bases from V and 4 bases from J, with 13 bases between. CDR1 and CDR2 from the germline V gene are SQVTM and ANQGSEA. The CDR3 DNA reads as TGCAGCGTTGTAGGGCAGGGGTTAGAGACCCAGTACTTC. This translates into CSVVGQGLETQYF.

Here the CDR3 DNA reads TGTGCCAGCAGTTTTGGGACAGGACAAGAGACCCAGTACTTC. Encoded protein: CASSFGTGQETQYF. The gene calls are TRBV6-6 and TRBJ2-5; 8 positions match TRBD1. The CDR3 contains 14 residues. CDR1 and CDR2 (germline): MNHNY, SVGAGI (reference sequence). Trimming removed 4 bases from V and 2 bases from J; junction bases left unmatched: 3.

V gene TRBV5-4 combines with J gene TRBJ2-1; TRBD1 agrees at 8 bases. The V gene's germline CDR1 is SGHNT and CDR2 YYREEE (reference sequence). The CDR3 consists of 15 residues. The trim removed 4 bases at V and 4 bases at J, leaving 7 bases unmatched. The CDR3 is CASSSKQGAYNEQFF. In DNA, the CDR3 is TGTGCCAGCAGCAGCAAGCAGGGGGCGTACAATGAGCAGTTCTTC. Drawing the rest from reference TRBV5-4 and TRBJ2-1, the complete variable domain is ETGVTQSPTHLIKTRGQQVTLRCSSQSGHNTVSWYQQALGQGPQFIFQYYREEENGRGNFPPRFSGLQFPNYSSELNVNALELDDSALYLCASSSKQGAYNEQFFGPGTRLTVL.

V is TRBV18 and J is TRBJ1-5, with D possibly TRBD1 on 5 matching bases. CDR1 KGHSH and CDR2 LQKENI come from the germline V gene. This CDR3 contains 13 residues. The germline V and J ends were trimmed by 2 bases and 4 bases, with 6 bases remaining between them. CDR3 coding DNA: TGTGCCAGCTCACCATCAGGGAATCAGCCCCAGCATTTT. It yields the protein CASSPSGNQPQHF.

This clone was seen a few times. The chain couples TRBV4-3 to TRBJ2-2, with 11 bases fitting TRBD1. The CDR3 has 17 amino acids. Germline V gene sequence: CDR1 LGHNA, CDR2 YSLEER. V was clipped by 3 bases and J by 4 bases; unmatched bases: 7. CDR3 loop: CASSQRVGTGGTGELFF. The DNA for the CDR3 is TGCGCCAGCAGCCAGAGAGTCGGGACAGGGGGCACCGGGGAGCTGTTTTTT.

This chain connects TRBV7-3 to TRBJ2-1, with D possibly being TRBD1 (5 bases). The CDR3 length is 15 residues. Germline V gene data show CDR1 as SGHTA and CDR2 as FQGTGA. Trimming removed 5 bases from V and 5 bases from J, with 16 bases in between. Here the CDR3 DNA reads TGTGCCAGCAGCCAGGACAACGGTAGGGACAATGAGCAGTTCTTC. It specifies CASSQDNGRDNEQFF.

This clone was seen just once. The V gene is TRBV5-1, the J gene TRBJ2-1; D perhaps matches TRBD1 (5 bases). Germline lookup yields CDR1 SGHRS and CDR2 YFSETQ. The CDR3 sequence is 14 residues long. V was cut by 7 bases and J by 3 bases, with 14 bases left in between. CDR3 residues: CASGAEAIYNEQFF. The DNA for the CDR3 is TGCGCCAGCGGGGCGGAAGCGATCTACAATGAGCAGTTCTTC.

CDR3 bases: TGTGCCAGCAGCTTAGCAAACAGGGACGAGCAGTACTTC. Protein: CASSLANRDEQYF. The chain has TRBV7-2 and TRBJ2-7; possibly TRBD1 for D (6 bases). Germline-derived CDR1 and CDR2 are SGHTA and FQGNSA. This CDR3 is built from 13 residues. V gave up 0 bases and J gave up 5 bases, with 8 bases separating them.

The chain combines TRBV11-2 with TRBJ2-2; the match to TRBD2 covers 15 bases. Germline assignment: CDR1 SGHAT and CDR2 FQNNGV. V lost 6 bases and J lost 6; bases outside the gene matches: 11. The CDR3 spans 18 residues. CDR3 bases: TGTGCCAGCAGTCTTATTGGACTAGCGGGGGGGCCTTCCGGGGAGCTGTTTTTT. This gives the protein CASSLIGLAGGPSGELFF.

CDR3: CASSPQGTSGANVLTF. In nucleotides, the CDR3 is TGCGCCAGCAGCCCGCAGGGTACTTCTGGGGCCAACGTCCTGACTTTC. The chain couples TRBV5-1 to TRBJ2-6, with D possibly matching TRBD1 (5 bases). The CDR3 contains 16 residues. Germline CDR1 SGHRS, CDR2 YFSETQ. V was shortened by 4 bases and J by 1 base, with 12 bases between the two germline ends.